This record looks at one T cell receptor beta chain sequence and its context. The antigen remains unidentified. The data stem from a study of CD8 T cells in ankylosing spondylitis. Study-wide points: The clones that were linked to disease were reported to be significantly enriched in matched synovial fluid samples from ankylosing spondylitis patients. CD8+ cells made up the disease-linked clones, which were relatively rare in peripheral blood. It appeared that ankylosing spondylitis blood was characterized by a TCR beta motif of seven or eight highly homologous variants.

Germline V gene lookup returns CDR1 DFQATT and CDR2 SNEGSKA (reference sequence). The CDR3 loop spans 13 amino acids. V lost 6 bases to trimming and J lost 7 bases, with 19 bases between them. Quantitative molecular-barcoded 5'-RACE generated the TCR beta libraries. TCRdb recomputed calls from the 5' RACE reads with MiXCR, one row per CDR3 protein. The data contain roughly 250,000 distinct CDR3 sequences, roughly a tenth of them seen just once; the ten biggest clones take up about 3%. The J gene is TRBJ2-7, the V gene TRBV20-1; D possibly corresponds to TRBD2 (5 bases). The sequenced material came from blood, either unsorted or a sorted T cell fraction (not recorded which). The sequence was obtained from a male donor with ankylosing spondylitis or in good health (not recorded which). CDR3 protein: CSASRRGLGEQYF. DNA for the CDR3: TGCAGTGCCTCCCGGAGAGGGTTGGGGGAGCAGTACTTC.